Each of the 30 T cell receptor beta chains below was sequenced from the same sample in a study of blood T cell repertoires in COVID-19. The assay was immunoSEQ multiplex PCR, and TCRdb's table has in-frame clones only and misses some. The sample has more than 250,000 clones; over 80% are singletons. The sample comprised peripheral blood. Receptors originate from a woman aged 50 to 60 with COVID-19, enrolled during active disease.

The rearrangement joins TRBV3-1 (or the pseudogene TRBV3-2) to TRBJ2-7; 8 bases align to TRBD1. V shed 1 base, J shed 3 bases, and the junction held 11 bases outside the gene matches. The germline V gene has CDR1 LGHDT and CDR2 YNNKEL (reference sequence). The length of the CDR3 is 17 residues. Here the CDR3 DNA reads TGTGCCAGCAGCCAAGCAGTTGATAGGACAGGGAGCTACGAGCAGTACTTC. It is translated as CASSQAVDRTGSYEQYF.

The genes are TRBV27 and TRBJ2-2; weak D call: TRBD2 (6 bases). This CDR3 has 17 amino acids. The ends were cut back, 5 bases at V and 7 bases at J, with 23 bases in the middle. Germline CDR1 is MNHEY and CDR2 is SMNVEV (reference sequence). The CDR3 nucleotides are TGTGCCAGCAGTCCCACCGGGCTGGCGGGAAGGGTCGGGGAGCTGTTTTTT. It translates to CASSPTGLAGRVGELFF.

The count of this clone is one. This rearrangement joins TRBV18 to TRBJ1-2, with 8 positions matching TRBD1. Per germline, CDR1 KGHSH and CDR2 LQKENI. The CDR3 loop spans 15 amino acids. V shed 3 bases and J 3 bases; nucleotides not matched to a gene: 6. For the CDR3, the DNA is TGTGCCAGCTCACCTTGGGACAGGCCCGACTATGGCTACACCTTC. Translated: CASSPWDRPDYGYTF.

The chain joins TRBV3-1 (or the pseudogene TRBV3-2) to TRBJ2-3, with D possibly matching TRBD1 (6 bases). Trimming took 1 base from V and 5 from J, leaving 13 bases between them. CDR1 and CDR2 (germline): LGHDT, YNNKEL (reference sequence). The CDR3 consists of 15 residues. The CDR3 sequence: CASSQVVRGKDTQYF. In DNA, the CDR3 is TGTGCCAGCAGCCAAGTGGTCAGGGGTAAAGATACGCAGTATTTT.

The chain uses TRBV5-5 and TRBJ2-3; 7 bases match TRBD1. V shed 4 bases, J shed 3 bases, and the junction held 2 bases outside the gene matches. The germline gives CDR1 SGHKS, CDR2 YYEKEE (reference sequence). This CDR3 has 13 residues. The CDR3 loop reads CASSRQGTDTQYF. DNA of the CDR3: TGTGCCAGCAGCAGACAGGGAACAGATACGCAGTATTTT.

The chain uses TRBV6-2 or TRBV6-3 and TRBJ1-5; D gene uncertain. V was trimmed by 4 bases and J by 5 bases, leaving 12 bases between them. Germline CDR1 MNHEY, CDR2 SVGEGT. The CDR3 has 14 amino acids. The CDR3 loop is CASSSPRGDQPQHF. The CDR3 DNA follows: TGTGCCAGCAGTTCTCCTCGGGGAGATCAGCCCCAGCATTTT.

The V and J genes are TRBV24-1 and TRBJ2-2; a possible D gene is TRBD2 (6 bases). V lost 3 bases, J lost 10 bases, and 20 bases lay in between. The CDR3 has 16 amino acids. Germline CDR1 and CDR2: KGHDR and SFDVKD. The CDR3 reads CATSDTGLNFRSELFF. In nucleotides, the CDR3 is TGTGCCACCAGTGATACGGGACTTAACTTTAGATCGGAGCTGTTTTTT.

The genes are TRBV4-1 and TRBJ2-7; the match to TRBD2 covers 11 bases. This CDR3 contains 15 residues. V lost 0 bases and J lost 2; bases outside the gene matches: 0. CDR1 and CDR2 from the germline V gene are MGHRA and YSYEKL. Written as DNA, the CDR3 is TGCGCCAGCAGCCAAGAACTAGCGGGAGCCTACGAGCAGTACTTC. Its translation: CASSQELAGAYEQYF.

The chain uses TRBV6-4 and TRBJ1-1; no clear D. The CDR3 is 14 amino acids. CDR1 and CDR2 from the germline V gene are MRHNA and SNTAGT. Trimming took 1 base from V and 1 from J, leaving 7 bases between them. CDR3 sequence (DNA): TGTGCCAGCAGTGACTTGGCAGGGAACACTGAAGCTTTCTTT. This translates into CASSDLAGNTEAFF.

The CDR3 nucleotides read TGTGCCAGCAGCTTGGCTGAGACCCAGTACTTC. This encodes CASSLAETQYF. The chain employs TRBV5-8 and TRBJ2-5, with D unresolved. CDR3 length: 11 amino acids. The germline V gene encodes CDR1 SGHTS and CDR2 YDEGEE. V lost 0 bases to trimming and J lost 5 bases, with 2 bases between them.

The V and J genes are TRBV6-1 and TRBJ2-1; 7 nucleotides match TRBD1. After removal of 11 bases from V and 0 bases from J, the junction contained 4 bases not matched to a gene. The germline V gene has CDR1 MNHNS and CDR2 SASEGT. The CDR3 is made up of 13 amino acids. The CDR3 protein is CAATGSSYNEQFF. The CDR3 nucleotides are TGTGCCGCGACAGGGAGCTCCTACAATGAGCAGTTCTTC.

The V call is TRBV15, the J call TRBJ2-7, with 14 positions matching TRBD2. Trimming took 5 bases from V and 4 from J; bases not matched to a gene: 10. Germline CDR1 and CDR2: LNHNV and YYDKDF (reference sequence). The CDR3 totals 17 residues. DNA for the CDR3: TGTGCCACCAGCTCGACTAGCGGGAGGGCCGAGGGTTACGAGCAGTACTTC. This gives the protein CATSSTSGRAEGYEQYF.

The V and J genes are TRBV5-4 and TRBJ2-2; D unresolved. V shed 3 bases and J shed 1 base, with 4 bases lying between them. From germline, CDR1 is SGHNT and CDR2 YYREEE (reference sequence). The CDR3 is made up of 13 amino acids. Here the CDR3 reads CASSSGNTGELFF. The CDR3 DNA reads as TGTGCCAGCAGCTCAGGGAACACCGGGGAGCTGTTTTTT.

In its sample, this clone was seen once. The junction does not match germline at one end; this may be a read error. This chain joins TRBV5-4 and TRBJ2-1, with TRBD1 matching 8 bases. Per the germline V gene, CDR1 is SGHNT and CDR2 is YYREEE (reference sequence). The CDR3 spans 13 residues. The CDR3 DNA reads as TGTGCCAGCAGATTGGACAGGGACAATGAGCAGTTCTTC. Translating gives CASRLDRDNEQFF.

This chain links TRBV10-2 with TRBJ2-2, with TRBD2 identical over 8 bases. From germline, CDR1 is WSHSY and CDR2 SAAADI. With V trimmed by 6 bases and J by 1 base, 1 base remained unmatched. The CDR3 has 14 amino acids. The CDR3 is CASRAGVNTGELFF. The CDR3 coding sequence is TGCGCCAGCAGAGCGGGAGTGAACACCGGGGAGCTGTTTTTT.

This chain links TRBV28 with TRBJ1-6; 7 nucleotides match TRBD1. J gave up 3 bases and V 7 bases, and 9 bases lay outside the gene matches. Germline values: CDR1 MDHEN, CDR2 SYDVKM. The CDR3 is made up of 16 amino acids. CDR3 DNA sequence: TGTGCCAGCACTACAACGGGGACAGTCTATAATTCACCCCTCCACTTT. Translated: CASTTTGTVYNSPLHF.

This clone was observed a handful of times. In DNA, the CDR3 is TGCGCCAGCAGCCCGGAGCGGGAGGGCCGCAATGAGCAGTTCTTC. Residues: CASSPEREGRNEQFF. The rearrangement uses TRBV4-1 and TRBJ2-1, with TRBD2 matching 10 bases. Germline V gene lookup returns CDR1 MGHRA and CDR2 YSYEKL. V dropped 4 bases and J dropped 6; count of bases not matched to a gene: 6. The CDR3 runs 15 residues.

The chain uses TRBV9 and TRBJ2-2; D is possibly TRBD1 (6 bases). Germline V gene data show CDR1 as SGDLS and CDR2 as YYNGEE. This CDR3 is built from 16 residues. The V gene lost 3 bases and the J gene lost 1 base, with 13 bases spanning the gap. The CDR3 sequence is CASSAPGTKNTGELFF. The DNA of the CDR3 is TGTGCCAGCAGCGCCCCCGGGACAAAGAACACCGGGGAGCTGTTTTTT.

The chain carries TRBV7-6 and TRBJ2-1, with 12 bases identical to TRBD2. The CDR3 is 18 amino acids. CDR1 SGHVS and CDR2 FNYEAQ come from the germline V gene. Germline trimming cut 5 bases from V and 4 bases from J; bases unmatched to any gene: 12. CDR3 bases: TGTGCCAGCAGCCTAGGGGGGACTAGCGGGTACACTTACAATGAGCAGTTCTTC. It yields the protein CASSLGGTSGYTYNEQFF.

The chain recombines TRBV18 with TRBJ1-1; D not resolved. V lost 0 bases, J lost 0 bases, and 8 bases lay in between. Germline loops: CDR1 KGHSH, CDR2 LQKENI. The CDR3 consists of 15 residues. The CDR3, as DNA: TGTGCCAGCTCACCACCTCAGGCCCTGAACACTGAAGCTTTCTTT. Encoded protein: CASSPPQALNTEAFF.

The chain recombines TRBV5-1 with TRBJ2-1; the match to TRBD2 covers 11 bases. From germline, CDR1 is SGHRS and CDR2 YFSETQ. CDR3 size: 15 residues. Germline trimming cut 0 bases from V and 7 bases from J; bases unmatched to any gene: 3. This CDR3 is CASSLGASGRNEQFF. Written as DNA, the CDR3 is TGCGCCAGCAGCTTGGGGGCTAGCGGGAGGAATGAGCAGTTCTTC.

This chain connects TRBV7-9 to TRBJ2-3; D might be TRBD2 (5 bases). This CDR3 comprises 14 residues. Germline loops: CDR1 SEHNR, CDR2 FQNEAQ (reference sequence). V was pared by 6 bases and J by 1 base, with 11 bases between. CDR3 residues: CASRTGWGTDTQYF. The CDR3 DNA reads TGTGCCAGCAGGACGGGATGGGGCACAGATACGCAGTATTTT.

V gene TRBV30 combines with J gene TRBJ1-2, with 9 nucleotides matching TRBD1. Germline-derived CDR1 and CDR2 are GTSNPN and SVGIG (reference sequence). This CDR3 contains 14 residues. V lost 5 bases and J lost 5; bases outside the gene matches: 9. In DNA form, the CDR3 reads TGTGCCTGGGGGACAGGGCCTTTGACTTATGGCTACACCTTC. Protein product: CAWGTGPLTYGYTF. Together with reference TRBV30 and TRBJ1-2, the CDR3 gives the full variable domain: SQTIHQWPATLVQPVGSPLSLECTVEGTSNPNLYWYRQAAGRGLQLLFYSVGIGQISSEVPQNLSASRPQDRQFILSSKKLLLSDSGFYLCAWGTGPLTYGYTFGSGTRLTVV.

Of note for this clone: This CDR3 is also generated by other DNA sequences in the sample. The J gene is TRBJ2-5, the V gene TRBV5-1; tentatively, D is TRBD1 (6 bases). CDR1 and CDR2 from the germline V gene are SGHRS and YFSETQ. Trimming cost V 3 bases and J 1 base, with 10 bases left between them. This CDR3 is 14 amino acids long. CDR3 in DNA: TGCGCCAGCAGCTCTGGACAGCTCCAAGAGACCCAGTACTTC. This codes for CASSSGQLQETQYF.

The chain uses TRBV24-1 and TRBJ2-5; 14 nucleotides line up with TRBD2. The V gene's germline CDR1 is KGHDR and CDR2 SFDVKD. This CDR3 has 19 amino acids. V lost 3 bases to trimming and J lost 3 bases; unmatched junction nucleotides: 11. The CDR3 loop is CATSDNSPGLAGVEETQYF. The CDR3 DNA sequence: TGTGCCACCAGTGATAACTCACCGGGACTAGCGGGAGTCGAAGAGACCCAGTACTTC.

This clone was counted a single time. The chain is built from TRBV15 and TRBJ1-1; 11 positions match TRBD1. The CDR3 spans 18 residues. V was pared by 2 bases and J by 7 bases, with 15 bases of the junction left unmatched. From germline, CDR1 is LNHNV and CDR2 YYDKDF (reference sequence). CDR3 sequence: CATSRPPGTGGVFDEAFF. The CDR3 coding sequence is TGTGCCACCAGCAGACCCCCCGGGACAGGGGGAGTATTTGATGAAGCTTTCTTT.

The CDR3 spells CATSRDGPHDEQFF. DNA for the CDR3: TGTGCCACCAGCAGAGATGGGCCACATGATGAGCAGTTCTTC. The genes are TRBV15 and TRBJ2-1; D is unresolved. The CDR3 contains 14 residues. The V gene lost 0 bases and the J gene lost 8 bases, with 11 bases spanning the gap. Germline assignment: CDR1 LNHNV and CDR2 YYDKDF (reference sequence).

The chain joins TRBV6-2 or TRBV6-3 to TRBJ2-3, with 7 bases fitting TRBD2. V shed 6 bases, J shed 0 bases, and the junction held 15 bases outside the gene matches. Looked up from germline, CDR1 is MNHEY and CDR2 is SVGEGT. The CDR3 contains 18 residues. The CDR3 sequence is CASSPTGLGSGSTDTQYF. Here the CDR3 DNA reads TGTGCCAGCAGCCCCACGGGTCTGGGTAGCGGGAGCACAGATACGCAGTATTTT.

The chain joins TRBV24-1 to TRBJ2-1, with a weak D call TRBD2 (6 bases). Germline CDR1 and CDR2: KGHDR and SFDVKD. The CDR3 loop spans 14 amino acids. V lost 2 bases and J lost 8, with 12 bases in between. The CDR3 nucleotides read TGTGCCACCAGTGATTCGGGCAGGGACTATGAGCAGTTCTTC. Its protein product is CATSDSGRDYEQFF.

The CDR3 DNA sequence: TGTGCCAGCAGCGTAGCCCCGGGGCTAGCGGAAGAGCAGTTCTTC. Amino acid sequence: CASSVAPGLAEEQFF. V and J are TRBV9 and TRBJ2-1, with 7 bases that match TRBD2. After removal of 0 bases from V and 10 bases from J, the junction contained 10 bases not matched to a gene. Germline CDR1 SGDLS, CDR2 YYNGEE. The CDR3 contains 15 residues.